This T cell receptor beta chain was captured by sequencing in a study of beta chain features in type 1 diabetes. Every isolated RNA sample was fully reverse transcribed, so sequencing captured expressed TCRB transcripts. Sequenced by immunoSEQ multiplex PCR; TCRdb stores in-frame clones only, minus some. The sample shows 310,000 or so clones, 11% of them seen only once. This clone turned up a few times. The antigen remains undetermined. The same CDR3 arises from other DNA sequences in this sample as well. Study outcomes and limitations: Patients' naive, central memory and regulatory TCRB repertoires appeared more alike than those of healthy donors. When Type 1 diabetes patients were examined, their TCRB CDR3s proved moderately but significantly shorter in all four CD4+ subsets.

CDR3 length equals 14 residues. Germline values: CDR1 SEHNR, CDR2 FQNEAQ (reference sequence). Trimming pared 3 bases from V and 3 bases from J, leaving 10 bases between. The gene calls are TRBV7-9 and TRBJ2-3, with a possible D match to TRBD1 (6 bases). The sample taken for sequencing was naive CD4+ T cells from blood. The clonotype comes from a woman younger than 45 in good health. The CDR3 loop is CASSFNQGTDTQYF. The CDR3 DNA reads as TGTGCCAGCAGCTTTAATCAGGGGACAGATACGCAGTATTTT. The full variable domain, with the rest looked up from reference TRBV7-9 and TRBJ2-3, is DTGVSQNPRHKITKRGQNVTFRCDPISEHNRLYWYRQTLGQGPEFLTYFQNEAQLEKSRLLSDRFSAERPKGSFSTLEIQRTEQGDSAMYLCASSFNQGTDTQYFGPGTRLTVL.